The rows below give T cell receptor beta chains drawn from one sample of a study of control samples from healthy donors and cancer patients. Only in-frame clones appear in the TCRdb table, and some are missing; sequencing was by immunoSEQ multiplex PCR. The table shows just under 75,000 clones, with about 88% occurring only once. Input material: blood. These receptors originate from a woman in her fifties or sixties in good health. CDR3s include the opening cysteine and the closing phenylalanine or tryptophan. The D gene is left open where the match is weak. Size tells how often a clone was seen (once, few, many) or the class of an expanded clone, and some rows leave it out.

abundance: -; j_gene: TRBJ2-5; d_gene: TRBD2; v_gene: TRBV7-2; CDR3aa: CASSATSGQETQYF; CDR3nt: TGTGCCAGCAGCGCGACTAGCGGGCAAGAGACCCAGTACTTC
abundance: -; j_gene: TRBJ2-7; d_gene: -; v_gene: TRBV11-2; CDR3aa: CASSPSRGEQYF; CDR3nt: TGTGCCAGCAGTCCATCAAGGGGCGAGCAGTACTTC
abundance: -; j_gene: TRBJ1-5; d_gene: -; v_gene: TRBV7-2; CDR3aa: CASSLSGGNQPQHF; CDR3nt: TGTGCCAGCAGCTTATCGGGAGGCAATCAGCCCCAGCATTTT
abundance: -; j_gene: TRBJ2-1; d_gene: -; v_gene: TRBV7-3; CDR3aa: CASSQGPSQGHEQFF; CDR3nt: TGTGCCAGCAGCCAGGGGCCTAGCCAGGGTCATGAGCAGTTCTTC
abundance: -; j_gene: TRBJ2-3; d_gene: -; v_gene: TRBV10-3; CDR3aa: CAISGILRSTDTQYF; CDR3nt: TGTGCCATCAGTGGGATCCTTCGTAGCACAGATACGCAGTATTTT
abundance: -; j_gene: TRBJ1-1; d_gene: -; v_gene: TRBV2; CDR3aa: CASKAGTEAFF; CDR3nt: TGTGCCAGTAAGGCAGGCACTGAAGCTTTCTTT
abundance: -; j_gene: TRBJ2-5; d_gene: -; v_gene: TRBV28; CDR3aa: CASSSGRGWGETQYF; CDR3nt: TGTGCCAGCAGTTCGGGGCGGGGCTGGGGGGAGACCCAGTACTTC
abundance: -; j_gene: TRBJ2-7; d_gene: TRBD2; v_gene: TRBV11-2; CDR3aa: CASSPRTSGRAEQYF; CDR3nt: TGTGCCAGCAGCCCCCGGACTAGCGGGAGGGCCGAGCAGTACTTC
abundance: -; j_gene: TRBJ2-1; d_gene: -; v_gene: TRBV5-5; CDR3aa: CASSLPRETGNEQFF; CDR3nt: TGTGCCAGCAGCCTTCCTAGGGAAACAGGCAATGAGCAGTTCTTC
abundance: -; j_gene: TRBJ2-5; d_gene: -; v_gene: TRBV7-7; CDR3aa: CASSLNAGEAETQYF; CDR3nt: TGTGCTAGCAGCTTAAATGCCGGTGAGGCAGAGACCCAGTACTTC
abundance: -; j_gene: TRBJ1-2; d_gene: -; v_gene: TRBV24-1; CDR3aa: CATSDSGSWGYTF; CDR3nt: TGTGCCACCAGTGATTCGGGCAGCTGGGGCTACACCTTC
abundance: -; j_gene: TRBJ1-6; d_gene: -; v_gene: TRBV7-8; CDR3aa: CASSENAWGFYSPLHF; CDR3nt: TGTGCCAGCAGCGAGAATGCTTGGGGGTTTTATTCACCCCTCCACTTT
abundance: -; j_gene: TRBJ1-2; d_gene: -; v_gene: TRBV6-5; CDR3aa: CASSYSTGGAYGYTF; CDR3nt: TGTGCCAGCAGTTACTCGACTGGCGGGGCCTATGGCTACACCTTC
abundance: -; j_gene: TRBJ1-1; d_gene: TRBD1; v_gene: TRBV7-3; CDR3aa: CASSTQGATEAFF; CDR3nt: TGTGCCAGCAGCACCCAGGGGGCCACTGAAGCTTTCTTT
abundance: -; j_gene: TRBJ2-5; d_gene: -; v_gene: TRBV3-1/TRBV3-2; CDR3aa: CASSLPGQGGETQYF; CDR3nt: TGTGCCAGCAGCCTACCGGGTCAGGGAGGAGAGACCCAGTACTTC
abundance: -; j_gene: TRBJ2-7; d_gene: TRBD1; v_gene: TRBV24-1; CDR3aa: CATSDQTGGIYEQYF; CDR3nt: TGTGCCACCAGTGACCAGACAGGGGGAATCTACGAGCAGTACTTC
abundance: -; j_gene: TRBJ2-6; d_gene: -; v_gene: TRBV7-9; CDR3aa: CASSFAGANVLTF; CDR3nt: TGTGCCAGCAGCTTTGCTGGGGCCAACGTCCTGACTTTC
abundance: once; j_gene: TRBJ2-7; d_gene: -; v_gene: TRBV19; CDR3aa: CASSRSGGLNNYEQYF; CDR3nt: TGTGCCAGTAGTCGAAGTGGGGGGCTCAACAACTACGAGCAGTACTTC
abundance: once; j_gene: TRBJ2-1; d_gene: -; v_gene: TRBV24-1; CDR3aa: CATSDLQGHGRGSNEQFF; CDR3nt: TGTGCCACCAGTGATTTGCAGGGGCACGGGAGAGGTAGTAATGAGCAGTTCTTC
abundance: -; j_gene: TRBJ1-3; d_gene: -; v_gene: TRBV28; CDR3aa: CASSPPLSGNTIYF; CDR3nt: TGTGCCAGCAGTCCCCCCCTCTCTGGAAACACCATATATTTT
abundance: -; j_gene: TRBJ1-1; d_gene: -; v_gene: TRBV10-3; CDR3aa: CAISPDGINTEAFF; CDR3nt: TGTGCCATCAGTCCGGACGGAATAAACACTGAAGCTTTCTTT
abundance: -; j_gene: TRBJ1-2; d_gene: -; v_gene: TRBV28; CDR3aa: CASSLGSANYGYTF; CDR3nt: TGTGCCAGCAGTTTAGGTTCGGCCAACTATGGCTACACCTTC
abundance: -; j_gene: TRBJ2-1; d_gene: -; v_gene: TRBV11-3; CDR3aa: CASSLIRGNEQFF; CDR3nt: TGTGCCAGCAGCTTAATTAGAGGGAATGAGCAGTTCTTC
abundance: -; j_gene: TRBJ2-5; d_gene: -; v_gene: TRBV5-6; CDR3aa: CASTNWGLMSETQYF; CDR3nt: TGTGCCAGCACCAACTGGGGACTTATGTCCGAGACCCAGTACTTC
abundance: once; j_gene: TRBJ2-1; d_gene: -; v_gene: TRBV2; CDR3aa: CASTQDGALYNEQFF; CDR3nt: TGTGCCAGCACTCAGGATGGGGCCCTCTACAATGAGCAGTTCTTC
abundance: -; j_gene: TRBJ1-2; d_gene: -; v_gene: TRBV28; CDR3aa: CASSSWTAYGYTF; CDR3nt: TGTGCCAGCAGTTCCTGGACAGCCTATGGCTACACCTTC
abundance: once; j_gene: TRBJ1-1; d_gene: -; v_gene: TRBV30; CDR3aa: CAWSVGRTLNTEAFF; CDR3nt: TGTGCCTGGAGTGTAGGCAGGACATTGAACACTGAAGCTTTCTTT
abundance: -; j_gene: TRBJ2-3; d_gene: -; v_gene: TRBV27; CDR3aa: CASSPGPGQAQYF; CDR3nt: TGTGCCAGCAGCCCTGGTCCGGGACAAGCGCAGTATTTT
abundance: -; j_gene: TRBJ1-1; d_gene: TRBD1; v_gene: TRBV27; CDR3aa: CASSPRTGGLDTEAFF; CDR3nt: TGTGCCAGCAGCCCTCGGACAGGGGGGCTGGACACTGAAGCTTTCTTT
abundance: -; j_gene: TRBJ2-7; d_gene: -; v_gene: TRBV5-1; CDR3aa: CASSLDVGGTPYEQYF; CDR3nt: TGCGCCAGCAGCTTGGACGTTGGGGGGACGCCCTACGAGCAGTACTTC
abundance: few; j_gene: TRBJ2-6; d_gene: TRBD1; v_gene: TRBV9; CDR3aa: CASSRGQERSGANVLTF; CDR3nt: TGTGCCAGCAGCCGAGGACAGGAGCGCTCTGGGGCCAACGTCCTGACTTTC